This record looks at one T cell receptor beta chain sequence and its context. No cognate antigen has been identified for it. There are no base qualities to consult, and no much larger clone falls within one base. The sample belongs to a study of cytomegalovirus exposure and HLA in healthy donors (dated by TCRdb to 2015 to 2018). Turning to the overall study: An earlier analysis of fewer than 750 of the donors reported 276 Gb of sequence data and 95 million to 120 million unique TCR beta sequences obtained from roughly 170 million T cells. Using immunosequencing, the study profiled T cell repertoires from 666 subjects and related those repertoires to cytomegalovirus serostatus. Of the 398 genotyped donors, 80% to 90% were placed in the genetic ancestry cluster associated with self-reported Caucasian donors. In the later analysis, no new phenotypic data were used to find candidate immune exposures; instead, reliance was placed on TCR beta sequences and their occurrence across donors. Among around 400 genotyped donors of the cohort, an average of about 240,000 unique TCR beta nucleotide sequences was sequenced per donor, of which about 19% were non-productive. The number of typed donors differed by locus: about 620-640 for A, B, C, DRB1 and DQB1; 522 for DQA1; fewer than 610 for DPA1; and around 490 for DPB1. To study patterns of TCR occurrence, a later analysis re-analyzed previously published TCR beta repertoires from 650 to 750 donors and added high-resolution HLA genotyping. Because of strong linkage in the cohort, four or five DR-DQ haplotypes were treated as single units for association and clustering. Alongside the repertoire data, information on donor age, sex, ethnicity and CMV serostatus was compiled. Both class I and class II loci were covered by HLA typing, at four-digit resolution. Roughly 310 gigabases of sequencing data and tens of millions of unique TCR sequences were included in an early release covering about 620 HLA-typed donors. To predict cytomegalovirus infection status, the study combined high-throughput TCR immunosequencing, statistical association of individual TCRs with disease status, and machine learning. The study aimed to test whether cataloging public T cell receptors could reveal signatures of past pathogen exposure. Genome-wide SNP genotypes for about 65% of the roughly 670 donors were used in a later genetic analysis, which treated that subset as a discovery cohort. Besides the first cohort of approximately 710 subjects, a separate validation cohort made up of 120 or so different subjects was used. An earlier analysis of around 640 of the donors used high-throughput TCR beta sequencing to judge whether each TCR beta V gene segment behaved as functional or pseudogenic. Every discovery cohort repertoire had been produced on one sequencing platform.

In total, 600 or so healthy bone marrow donors made up the cohort. At the time of sampling, every cohort member was nominally healthy, though immune exposures that went unrecorded were likely present. The donor was CMV seronegative and belonged to the group of over 350 seronegative cohort members. Each donor provided a peripheral blood sample, and peripheral blood mononuclear cells were used for TCR beta sequencing. The Qiagen DNeasy Blood Extraction Kit was used to extract genomic DNA from the blood cell samples. Libraries came from the immunoSEQ multiplex PCR assay. A mixture of 60 forward primers for TCR Vbeta segments and 13 reverse primers for TCR Jbeta segments was used in the multiplex PCR. The CDR3 region of rearranged TCR beta genes was amplified from genomic DNA with a multiplex PCR assay. Amplified TCR beta libraries were sequenced as 87-base-pair reads on the Illumina HiSeq System. Per the original workflow: A later analysis counted some 80 million unique TCR beta chains across the 666 repertoires, and 9 million to 14 million of these chains were shared by at least two donors. A nearest-neighbor algorithm error-corrected the raw reads and collapsed the reads into unique sequences, merging closely related sequences to remove PCR and sequencing errors. To assign V, D and J gene segments, CDR3 sequences were aligned to IMGT reference sequences. For a sequence to be retained, a match of at least six nucleotides was required to both a V gene segment and a J gene segment. A rearrangement was called productive if the CDR3 had no stop codons and remained in frame with V and J, and every other rearrangement was called non-productive. CDR3 was defined by IMGT convention, running from the second conserved V-encoded cysteine to the conserved J-encoded phenylalanine. Sequences without an unambiguous match to a single V gene segment were excluded from the earlier analysis of a few hundred of the donors. An earlier analysis of approximately 590 of the donors called V segments functional above 56.7% productive rearrangements and segregating when the between-donor standard deviation exceeded 5%. To diagnose cytomegalovirus status from the catalog of TCR beta chain sequences, a statistical classification framework was built. In a later analysis, V and J genes were assigned by comparing TCR nucleotide sequences against IMGT/GENE-DB human TR gene sequences. The TCRdist pipeline was used in a later analysis to assign CDR3 sequences and most-parsimonious VDJ recombination scenarios. A later analysis defined each TCR beta chain by its CDR3 amino acid sequence plus V-gene family, and excluded reads lacking a unique V-gene family. In a later analysis, 450 to 600 highly shared, low-generation-probability nucleotide sequences were removed to address suspected cross-contamination and a sequencing artifact. In a later analysis, a clonal expansion index for each public chain was calculated from normalized within-repertoire ranks of inferred template counts. Generation probabilities in a later analysis came from a VDJ recombination model fitted to out-of-frame rearrangements, and those results were checked against IGoR. Hypergeometric tests were used in a later analysis to score TCR-TCR, TCR-HLA and TCR-CMV co-occurrence, with a repertoire-size bias correction applied to the TCR pairs. In a later analysis, false discovery rates were estimated by permuting HLA or CMV assignments 20 times. In a later analysis, co-occurring TCRs were grouped using DBSCAN, and TCRdist sequence similarity was added for clustering within HLA-allele-positive subsets. Repertoires with fewer than 30,000 or more than 120,000 public chains, plus five repertoires with anomalous nucleotide sharing, were excluded from co-occurrence clustering. TCRdb mirrors the immuneACCESS table, restricted to in-frame sequences. Some clones are absent from its copies; in checked studies, under half trace to an unresolved V gene, and the reason for the others is unknown. V and J calls and clone size are as listed in that table; D and trimming were resolved from the DNA. The sample table records more than 95,000 clones; around 78% of these occur just once. The ten top clones hold 1.9% of the sample.

General conclusions and limits of the study: It was suggested by the authors that the approach could potentially be generalized to other disease states and immunological phenotypes. In a later analysis, HLA-associated TCR beta chains showed more clonal expansion and lower generation probabilities than non-associated chains that were equally common. For the cohort, immune exposure information was limited to CMV serostatus. A further reported finding was that TCR beta sequences accurately predicted the HLA-A and HLA-B alleles for most subjects in the first cohort. The presence/absence analyses assumed that sequencing depth was roughly uniform across donors, and that assumption may not be true. In both the original and validation cohorts, the classifier was reported to diagnose cytomegalovirus status with high specificity and sensitivity. Most CMV-associated TCR beta chains appeared to be HLA-restricted in a later analysis, and the HLA associations seemed to be driven largely by CMV exposure. Most TCR sequences were observed very rarely across donors, whereas some public TCRs were present in many individuals. Several of the top co-occurrence clusters appeared to be linked to parvovirus B19, influenza, CMV and Epstein-Barr virus, according to a later analysis. According to a later analysis, TCR association rates differed among HLA loci, with DRB1 alleles showing the most associated TCRs and HLA-C alleles showing the fewest. Only TCR beta chains were sequenced in this cohort, and the absence of alpha or paired-chain data limited detectable features. In an earlier analysis of 587 of the donors, most TCR beta V segments appeared in productive rearrangements about 87% or about 30% of the time, broadly matching IMGT annotations. A cluster of highly shared sequence variants was judged likely to represent a technical artifact of the sequencing pipeline. The study listed 164 TCR beta chains as associated with cytomegalovirus. Because the 87-base-pair reads could not distinguish some IMGT-functional V segments, including TRBV6-2 and TRBV6-3, those segments were excluded. Linkage disequilibrium might explain the correlated functional status among segregating V segments, but an unknown experimental factor could not be ruled out. Because counts were too low, more than 15 rarely observed V segments, including chromosome 9 orphons, were left out of the earlier analysis of 587 of the donors. Strong co-occurrence of HLA alleles, especially DR and DQ, made assigning TCR associations to individual alleles difficult. A later genetic analysis reported fewer N-insertions in productive TCRs among donors in an Asian-associated ancestry cluster than the approximately 670-donor mean. A later analysis associated around 16,000 TCR beta sequences with specific HLA alleles at a false discovery rate of 0.05. In vitro tests confirmed that three of the cytomegalovirus-associated TCR beta chains recognize cytomegalovirus antigens. V-gene and J-gene trimming of TCR beta chains was associated with a missense DCLRE1C variant in a later genetic analysis, and the association was replicated in an independent cohort. Because some donors lacked HLA typing at each locus, the association tests relied only on the typed subset.

The CDR3 numbers 13 residues from cysteine through phenylalanine. Here the CDR3 DNA is all that survives: 39 bases in frame from base 1. The germline V gene encodes CDR1 SGHRS and CDR2 YFSETQ. Deletion took 0 bases off V and 8 bases off J, with a span of 9 bases between the germline ends. The sequence derives from a man aged 50 to 60 in good health and CMV-seronegative. The sequencing sample was made of PBMCs. The rearranged segments are TRBV5-1 and TRBJ2-1, with no reliable assignment of the D segment. The nucleotide sequence is given as TGCGCCAGCAGCTTGGGGAGTGAAGATGAGCAGTTCTTC. Its coded protein is CASSLGSEDEQFF.